This T cell receptor (beta chain) was sequenced in a study of human thymus T cells. Corrective heart surgery yielded resections, and these provided the thymus tissue. Repertoires were generated with immunoSEQ multiplex PCR, while TCRdb's copy carries only in-frame clones and drops some. The data hold 55,000 to 85,000 clones, with approximately 95% observed a single time. The CDR3 totals 21 residues. Germline CDR1 LGHNA, CDR2 YNFKEQ. V lost 0 bases to trimming and J lost 0 bases; unmatched junction nucleotides: 14. The TCR sequence derives from a girl under three years old with a congenital heart defect but otherwise immunologically healthy. The V gene is TRBV4-2, the J gene TRBJ2-6; 7 nucleotides agree with TRBD2. The sample was thymus tissue. DNA for the CDR3: TGTGCCAGCAGCCAAGATGCAGTCCCTAGCGGCCCGGTCTCTGGGGCCAACGTCCTGACTTTC. Encoded protein: CASSQDAVPSGPVSGANVLTF.